This note documents a single T cell receptor (beta chain) sequence. The ends lost 0 bases at V and 2 bases at J; junction bases unmatched: 1. The germline CDR1 and CDR2 sequences are SGHTA and FQGNSA. The CDR3 is made up of 15 amino acids. The sample is drawn from a study of shared clonotypes between healthy human individuals. Study summary: With ages of 18 to 49, the donors were a couple of women and three men.

An even split of each subset's genomic DNA across several immunoSEQ plates was performed. The protocol was immunoSEQ multiplex PCR, while the TCRdb copy is restricted to in-frame clones and leaves out a portion. This sample carries more than 2,000,000 clones, roughly 93% of them seen once, and the ten largest clones take about 0.39%. The receptor was derived from a man between 18 and 29 years old in good health. Some clones in this sample may be carry-over from other donors' samples. The V and J genes are TRBV7-2 and TRBJ1-3; 7 bases align to TRBD1. Material: naive CD4+ T cells from PBMCs. Subset described: CD45RA+ positively selected. CDR3 sequence: CASSLATGAGNTIYF. DNA of the CDR3: TGTGCCAGCAGCTTAGCCACAGGGGCTGGAAACACCATATATTTT.